This TCR beta chain originates from a study of blood T cell repertoires in COVID-19. Study-wide context: Some COVID-19 samples were acute and others convalescent; all came from the United States, Italy and Spain. PBMCs, B-cell-depleted T cells, or T cells were the source of the cDNA or gDNA that made up the material.

Authors' methods: How many nucleated cells were present was estimated from reference gene primer amplification. Repertoires were generated with immunoSEQ multiplex PCR, while TCRdb's copy carries only in-frame clones and drops some. Clonal size and the V and J genes are those of that table, whereas D and trimming came from the DNA. The sample has roughly 70,000 clones, 70% to 85% seen once. The CDR3 consists of 18 residues. CDR1 is MNHNS, CDR2 SASEGT, per germline. The ends were cut back, 0 bases at V and 4 bases at J, with 21 bases in the middle. The material sequenced was peripheral blood. The rearrangement links TRBV6-1 to TRBJ1-2, with a weak D call TRBD1 (6 bases). This TCR derives from a woman in her 70s with acute or convalescent COVID-19. CDR3 DNA sequence: TGTGCCAGCAGTGAAGCCGTCGGACAGCCGAGACTTGGCTATGGCTACACCTTC. Translating gives CASSEAVGQPRLGYGYTF.